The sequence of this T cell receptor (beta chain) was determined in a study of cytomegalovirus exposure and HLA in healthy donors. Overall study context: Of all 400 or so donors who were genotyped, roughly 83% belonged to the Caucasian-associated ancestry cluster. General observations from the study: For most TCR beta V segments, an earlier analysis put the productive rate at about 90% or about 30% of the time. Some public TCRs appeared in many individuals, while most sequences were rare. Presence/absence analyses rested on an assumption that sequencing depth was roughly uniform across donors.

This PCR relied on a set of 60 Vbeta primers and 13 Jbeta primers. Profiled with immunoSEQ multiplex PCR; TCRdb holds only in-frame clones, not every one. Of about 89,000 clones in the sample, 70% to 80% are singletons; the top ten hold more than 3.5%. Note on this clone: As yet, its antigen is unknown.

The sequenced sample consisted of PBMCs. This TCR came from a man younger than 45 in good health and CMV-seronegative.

The CDR3: CASSYRGPSITSTDTQYF. CDR3 nucleotides: TGCGCCAGCAGCTACAGGGGGCCATCCATTACTAGCACAGATACGCAGTATTTT. The chain recombines TRBV5-1 with TRBJ2-3; 9 bases are a match to TRBD1. CDR3 length equals 18 residues. The V gene's germline CDR1 is SGHRS and CDR2 YFSETQ. The V segment lost 3 bases and the J segment 0 bases; nucleotides outside the gene matches: 11.